This T cell receptor beta chain was recovered during a study of T cell responses to AZD1222 COVID-19 vaccine. This table comes from immunoSEQ multiplex PCR, and its TCRdb copy is limited to in-frame clones, with some not included. The sample lists around 97,000 clones, 90% seen once, with roughly 5% in the top ten. There are 13 residues in the CDR3. The V and J ends lost 2 bases and 6 bases respectively, with 11 bases between them. Germline V gene lookup returns CDR1 KGHSH and CDR2 LQKENI. The chain employs TRBV18 and TRBJ2-7; maybe TRBD1 (6 bases). Source: peripheral blood, taken on day 0 of AZD1222 vaccination. This TCR was recovered from an adult in good health. The CDR3 region is CASSPSDSREQYF. CDR3 DNA sequence: TGTGCCAGCTCACCATCGGACAGTCGCGAGCAGTACTTC.